Given below is one TCR beta chain in context. Trimming stripped 5 bases from V and 5 bases from J, with 25 bases between. The CDR3 spans 17 residues. The germline V gene encodes CDR1 SGHKS and CDR2 YYEKEE (reference sequence). This sample was included in a study of blood T cell repertoires in COVID-19. Study-level background: Samples taken during acute and convalescent COVID-19 were collected in the United States, Italy and Spain. T cells, B-cell-depleted T cells, or PBMCs supplied cDNA or gDNA.

In the source study's methods: Quantification of nucleated cells was approximated via reference gene primer amplification. Produced via immunoSEQ multiplex PCR; TCRdb's table is partial and in-frame only. The V and J calls and clone size come from that table; D and trimming were worked out from the DNA. The sample records more than 25,000 clones, roughly 90% being singletons. The chain carries TRBV5-5 and TRBJ2-5; D perhaps matches TRBD1 (5 bases). The sequenced sample consisted of peripheral blood. This receptor was taken from a human donor in a cohort sampled during active COVID-19. CDR3 coding DNA: TGTGCCAGCAGGCACACACCCCGTCAGGCCGCAGGGGAGACCCAGTACTTC. Translated, it gives CASRHTPRQAAGETQYF.